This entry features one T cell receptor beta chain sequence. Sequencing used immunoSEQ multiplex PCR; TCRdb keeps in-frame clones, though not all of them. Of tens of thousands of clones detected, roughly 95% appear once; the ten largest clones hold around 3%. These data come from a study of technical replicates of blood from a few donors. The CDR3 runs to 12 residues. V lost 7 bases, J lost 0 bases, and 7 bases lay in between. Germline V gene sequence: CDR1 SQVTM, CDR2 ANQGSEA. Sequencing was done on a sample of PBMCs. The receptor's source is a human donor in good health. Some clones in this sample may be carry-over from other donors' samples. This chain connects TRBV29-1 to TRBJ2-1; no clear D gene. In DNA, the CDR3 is TGCAGCGGACATACCTCCTACAATGAGCAGTTCTTC. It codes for CSGHTSYNEQFF.